Here is one TCR beta chain with its context. These data are taken from a study of blood T cell repertoires in COVID-19. Study summary: COVID-19 samples from acute and convalescent phases originated in the United States, Italy and Spain.

This CDR3 is 11 amino acids long. The germline V gene has CDR1 SNHLY and CDR2 FYNNEI. V was trimmed by 6 bases and J by 3 bases, leaving 4 bases between them. Per the original methods: The authors estimated nucleated cell counts from reference gene primer amplification. The protocol was immunoSEQ multiplex PCR, while the TCRdb copy is restricted to in-frame clones and leaves out a portion. V and J calls and clone size are as listed in that table; D and trimming were resolved from the DNA. The sample has about 74,000 clones; roughly 90% are singletons. V gene TRBV2 combines with J gene TRBJ2-3; D gene ambiguous. This TCR came from a woman aged 60 to 75 with active COVID-19. The sample was peripheral blood. DNA of the CDR3: TGTGCCAGCAGCGAGACAGATACGCAGTATTTT. It yields the protein CASSETDTQYF.